This passage covers 4 T cell receptor beta chains from one sample sequenced in a study of preoperative IRX-2 immunotherapy in early breast cancer. The treatment is: preoperative locoregional IRX-2 cytokine immunotherapy. Sequencing was performed with immunoSEQ multiplex PCR; in TCRdb, only in-frame clones are kept and a portion is missing. The data show around 29,000 clones, about four fifths seen once. Sample acquisition took place from a patient treated with IRX-2 immunotherapy. All receptors derive from a human donor with breast cancer.

This sequence joins TRBV7-8 and TRBJ1-1; tentative D call: TRBD1 (5 bases). Germline V lookup: CDR1 SGHVS, CDR2 FQNEAQ. V lost 5 bases and J lost 0, with 7 bases in between. There are 13 residues in the CDR3. CDR3 sequence (DNA): TGTGCCAGCAGCGCAGGGTTGAACACTGAAGCTTTCTTT. It translates to CASSAGLNTEAFF.

The rearrangement links TRBV30 to TRBJ2-1, with D maybe TRBD2 (6 bases). The CDR3 runs 13 residues. Germline CDR1 is GTSNPN and CDR2 is SVGIG (reference sequence). V lost 3 bases to trimming and J lost 2 bases, with 8 bases between them. The CDR3: CAWSSGAYNEQFF. In DNA form, the CDR3 reads TGTGCCTGGAGCTCGGGAGCCTACAATGAGCAGTTCTTC.

The chain combines TRBV5-1 with TRBJ2-1; maybe TRBD2 (6 bases). The CDR3 has 14 amino acids. Germline lookup yields CDR1 SGHRS and CDR2 YFSETQ. Trimming removed 6 bases from V and 9 bases from J, with 19 bases in between. This CDR3 is CASTLRGLGGEQFF. DNA of the CDR3: TGCGCCAGCACTTTGCGGGGCCTCGGTGGTGAGCAGTTCTTC.

In regard to this clone: The junction and the germline gene differ at one end; a read error may be behind it. The chain carries TRBV19 and TRBJ1-5; D is uncertain. The CDR3 extends over 13 amino acids. Germline V gives CDR1 LNHDA, CDR2 SQIVND (reference sequence). The CDR3 protein is CASTGEGPQPQHF. The DNA of the CDR3 is TGTGCCAGTACCGGGGAGGGTCCTCAGCCTCAGCATTTT.